Only one count was recorded for the clone carrying this T cell receptor beta chain. The repertoire was sequenced with immunoSEQ multiplex PCR; TCRdb's copy has only in-frame clones and lacks some. The repertoire includes a few hundred thousand clones, approximately 88% of them detected once, and under 0.95% sits in the top ten. This specimen belongs to a study of blood T cell repertoires in COVID-19. Study at large: Acute-phase and convalescent COVID-19 samples originated in the United States, Italy and Spain.

The clonotype originates from a woman in her twenties or thirties with acute or convalescent COVID-19. Specimen: peripheral blood.

CDR3 protein: CASSTTSGRVGEQFF. In nucleotides, the CDR3 is TGTGCCAGCAGTACGACTAGCGGGAGAGTGGGTGAGCAGTTCTTC. The chain has TRBV27 and TRBJ2-1; 12 bases agree with TRBD2. V was pared by 5 bases and J by 9 bases, with 8 bases of the junction left unmatched. This CDR3 region has 15 residues. Germline CDR1 reads MNHEY; CDR2 reads SMNVEV (reference sequence).